The entry that follows covers one T cell receptor (beta chain) sequence. As yet, its antigen is unknown. One junction end disagrees with the germline gene, perhaps due to a read error. This entry comes from a study of tumor-infiltrating lymphocytes in primary liver carcinoma. Study at large: Between about 4.2 and 10 cm across, the tumors were all of stage T1-T3 N0M0.

The CDR3 has 16 residues. Germline assignment: CDR1 SGHAT and CDR2 FQNNGV. General study results and limits: Blood fell significantly below tumors in its top-250-clone fraction (p = 0.039).

Production of TCR beta cDNA used roughly 500 ng total RNA together with a constant-region primer. Three rounds of nested multiplex PCR with slightly modified ARM-PCR produced TCR beta libraries. Two initial PCR rounds of around 10 cycles each paired TRBV1-TRBV30 forward primers with a C-beta reverse primer. TCRdb processed the multiplex PCR reads anew with MiXCR; each CDR3 protein has one entry. The sample shows approximately 110,000 distinct CDR3 sequences, 64% of them seen only once. Starting material for RNA and DNA co-extraction consisted of about 17-32 mg of unsorted bulk tissue. This sequence originates from a woman aged 60 to 75 with primary liver carcinoma and hepatitis B virus infection. Sequenced: liver tumor tissue from sampling region 3. Subset denoted: tumor region T3, left-lateral pole. This chain links TRBV11-2 with TRBJ2-5; TRBD2 agrees at 9 bases. This CDR3 reads CASNYPRSSGRETQYF. In DNA, the CDR3 is TGTGCTAGCAACTACCCCCGTAGTAGCGGGAGAGAGACCCAGTACTTC.